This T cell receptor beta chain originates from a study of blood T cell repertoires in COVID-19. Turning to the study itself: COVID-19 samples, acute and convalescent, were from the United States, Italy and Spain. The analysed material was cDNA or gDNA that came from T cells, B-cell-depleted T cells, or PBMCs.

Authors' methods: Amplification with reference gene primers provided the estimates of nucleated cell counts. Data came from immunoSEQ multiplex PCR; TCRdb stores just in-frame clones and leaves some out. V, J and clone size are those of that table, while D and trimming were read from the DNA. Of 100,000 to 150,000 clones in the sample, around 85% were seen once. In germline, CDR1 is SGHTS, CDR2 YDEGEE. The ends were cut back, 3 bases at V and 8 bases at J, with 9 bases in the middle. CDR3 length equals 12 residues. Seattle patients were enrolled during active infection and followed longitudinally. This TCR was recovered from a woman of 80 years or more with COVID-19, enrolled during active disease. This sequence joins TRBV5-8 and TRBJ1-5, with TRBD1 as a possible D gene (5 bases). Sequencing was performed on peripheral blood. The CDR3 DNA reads TGTGCCAGCAGCTGGGGGGAAGAGCCCCAGCATTTT. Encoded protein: CASSWGEEPQHF.